The clone carrying this T cell receptor beta chain was recorded many times. This entry belongs to a study of molecular identifiers for immune sequencing clone quantification. The V gene end was trimmed by 1 base and the J gene end by 3 bases; junction bases not matched to a gene: 6. Germline lookup yields CDR1 LGHDT and CDR2 YNNKEL (reference sequence). The CDR3 spans 17 residues. TCRdb processed the PCR reads anew with MiXCR; each CDR3 protein has one entry. The repertoire holds 68,000 or so distinct CDR3 sequences, with 15% to 20% as singletons. A CD8+CD4-CCR7+CD45RA+ phenotype served as the sorting definition for naive CD8 T cells.

This chain joins TRBV3-1 and TRBJ2-2; 9 bases agree with TRBD2. Specimen: naive CD8+ T cells from blood, with Jurkat cell RNA spiked in. Subset: FACS-sorted CD8+CD4-CCR7+CD45RA+ naive T cells. The receptor was isolated from a human donor in good health. Some libraries in this study had Jurkat cell RNA spiked in. CDR3 in amino acids: CASSQGLAGEDTGELFF. The CDR3 region has the DNA TGTGCCAGCAGCCAAGGTTTAGCGGGAGAAGACACCGGGGAGCTGTTTTTT.